The T cell receptor (beta chain) under discussion was sequenced for a study of blood T cell repertoires in COVID-19. The overall study: Spain, Italy and the United States supplied samples that represented acute and convalescent COVID-19. The cDNA or gDNA used as material had been derived from T cells, B-cell-depleted T cells, or PBMCs.

In the authors' workflow: How many nucleated cells were present was estimated from reference gene primer amplification. Libraries were prepared by immunoSEQ multiplex PCR; TCRdb keeps only in-frame clonotypes and omits some of them. The V and J calls and the clone size are those of that table, but D and trimming were determined from the DNA. Counted here are 210,000 or so clones, 65% to 85% occurring once; the ten biggest clones make up over 9.5%. Germline V gene sequence: CDR1 SNHLY, CDR2 FYNNEI. V shed 6 bases and J 7 bases; nucleotides not matched to a gene: 3. The CDR3 spans 13 residues. Sequences were obtained from peripheral blood. The clonotype originates from a woman over 75 with acute or convalescent COVID-19. The rearrangement uses TRBV2 and TRBJ1-6, with 7 bases that match TRBD1. CDR3 residues: CASRDRENSPLHF. The CDR3 DNA reads as TGTGCCAGCAGAGACAGGGAGAATTCACCCCTCCACTTT.